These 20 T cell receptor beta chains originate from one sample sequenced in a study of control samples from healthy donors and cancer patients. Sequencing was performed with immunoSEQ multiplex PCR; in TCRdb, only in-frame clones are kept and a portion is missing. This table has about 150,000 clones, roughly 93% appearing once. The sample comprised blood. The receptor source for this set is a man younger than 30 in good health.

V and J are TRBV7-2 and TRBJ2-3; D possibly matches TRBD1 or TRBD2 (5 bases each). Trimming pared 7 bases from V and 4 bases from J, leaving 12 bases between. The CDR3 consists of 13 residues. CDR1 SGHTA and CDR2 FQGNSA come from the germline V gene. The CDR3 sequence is CASTAPGPDTQYF. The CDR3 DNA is TGTGCCAGCACTGCCCCGGGGCCAGATACGCAGTATTTT.

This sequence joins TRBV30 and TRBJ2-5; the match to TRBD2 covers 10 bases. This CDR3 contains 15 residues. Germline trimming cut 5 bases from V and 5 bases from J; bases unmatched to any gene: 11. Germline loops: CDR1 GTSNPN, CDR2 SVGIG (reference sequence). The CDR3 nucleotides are TGTGCCTGGGGGAGAAGCGGGAGGGCCGAGGAGACCCAGTACTTC. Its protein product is CAWGRSGRAEETQYF.

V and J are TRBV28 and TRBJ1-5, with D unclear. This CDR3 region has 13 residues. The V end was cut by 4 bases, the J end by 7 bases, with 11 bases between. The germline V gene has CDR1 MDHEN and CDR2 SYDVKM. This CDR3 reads CASSSPAGQPQHF. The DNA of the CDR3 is TGTGCCAGCAGTTCCCCGGCGGGGCAGCCCCAGCATTTT.

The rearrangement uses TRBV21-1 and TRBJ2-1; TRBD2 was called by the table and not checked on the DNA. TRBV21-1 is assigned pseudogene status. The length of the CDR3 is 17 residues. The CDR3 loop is CASSPPGSASSYNEQFF. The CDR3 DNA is TGTGCCAGCAGCCCACCGGGGAGTGCCAGCTCCTACAATGAGCAGTTCTTC.

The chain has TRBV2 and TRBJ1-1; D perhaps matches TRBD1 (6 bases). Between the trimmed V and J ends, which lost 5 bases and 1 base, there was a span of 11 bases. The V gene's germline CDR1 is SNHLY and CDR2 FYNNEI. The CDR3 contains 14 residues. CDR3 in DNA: TGTGCCAGCAGTTTTGGACAGAAGAACACTGAAGCTTTCTTT. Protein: CASSFGQKNTEAFF.

In DNA, the CDR3 is TGTGCCAGCAGCTCGACAGGGTTCCCCTACAATGAGCAGTTCTTC. Translating gives CASSSTGFPYNEQFF. The chain recombines TRBV5-8 with TRBJ2-1, with 7 bases identical to TRBD1. The CDR3 runs to 15 residues. CDR1 and CDR2 from the germline V gene are SGHTS and YDEGEE. The J segment lost 2 bases and the V segment lost 3 bases, leaving 5 bases of the junction unmatched.

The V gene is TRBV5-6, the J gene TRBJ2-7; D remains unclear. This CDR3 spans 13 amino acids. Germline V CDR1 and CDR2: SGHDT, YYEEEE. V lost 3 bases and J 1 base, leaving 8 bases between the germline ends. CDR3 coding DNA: TGTGCCAGCAGCTGGTCAGGATCCTACGAGCAGTACTTC. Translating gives CASSWSGSYEQYF.

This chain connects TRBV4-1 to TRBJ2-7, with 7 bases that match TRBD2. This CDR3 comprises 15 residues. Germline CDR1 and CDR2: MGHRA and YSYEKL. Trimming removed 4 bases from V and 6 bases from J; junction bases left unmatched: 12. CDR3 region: CASSRITSGTGEQYF. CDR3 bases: TGCGCCAGCAGCCGCATCACGAGCGGGACGGGCGAGCAGTACTTC.

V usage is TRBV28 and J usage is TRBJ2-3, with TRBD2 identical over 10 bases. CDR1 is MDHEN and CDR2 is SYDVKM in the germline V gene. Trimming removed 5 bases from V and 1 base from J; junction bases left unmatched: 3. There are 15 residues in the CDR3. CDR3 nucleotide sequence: TGTGCCAGCAGTCCAGGGACTAGCGGCACAGATACGCAGTATTTT. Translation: CASSPGTSGTDTQYF.

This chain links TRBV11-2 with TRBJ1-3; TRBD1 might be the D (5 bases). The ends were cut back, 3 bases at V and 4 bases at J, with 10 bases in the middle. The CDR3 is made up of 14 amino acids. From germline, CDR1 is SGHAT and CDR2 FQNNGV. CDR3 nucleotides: TGTGCCAGCAGCTTGGGAGGGGCGGGAAACACCATATATTTT. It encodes CASSLGGAGNTIYF. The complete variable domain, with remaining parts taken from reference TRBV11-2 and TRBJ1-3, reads EAGVAQSPRYKIIEKRQSVAFWCNPISGHATLYWYQQILGQGPKLLIQFQNNGVVDDSQLPKDRFSAERLKGVDSTLKIQPAKLEDSAVYLCASSLGGAGNTIYFGEGSWLTVV.

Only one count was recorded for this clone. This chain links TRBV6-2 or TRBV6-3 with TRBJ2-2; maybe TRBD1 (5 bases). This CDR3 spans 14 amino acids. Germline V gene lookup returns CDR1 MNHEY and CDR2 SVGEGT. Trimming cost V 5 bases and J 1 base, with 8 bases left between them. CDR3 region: CASSRTQNTGELFF. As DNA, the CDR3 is TGTGCCAGCAGTCGGACACAGAACACCGGGGAGCTGTTTTTT.

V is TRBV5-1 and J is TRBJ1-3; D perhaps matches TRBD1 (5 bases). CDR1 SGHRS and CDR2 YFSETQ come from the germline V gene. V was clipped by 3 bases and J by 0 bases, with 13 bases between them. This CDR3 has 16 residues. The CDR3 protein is CASSSGTSYSGNTIYF. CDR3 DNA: TGCGCCAGCAGCTCCGGGACGAGCTACTCTGGAAACACCATATATTTT.

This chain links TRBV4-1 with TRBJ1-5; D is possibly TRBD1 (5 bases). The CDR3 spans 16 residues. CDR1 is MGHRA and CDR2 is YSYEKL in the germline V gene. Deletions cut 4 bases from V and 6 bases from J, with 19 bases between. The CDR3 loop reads CASSLVPTDGGQPQHF. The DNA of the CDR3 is TGCGCCAGCAGCCTCGTCCCGACAGATGGTGGTCAGCCCCAGCATTTT.

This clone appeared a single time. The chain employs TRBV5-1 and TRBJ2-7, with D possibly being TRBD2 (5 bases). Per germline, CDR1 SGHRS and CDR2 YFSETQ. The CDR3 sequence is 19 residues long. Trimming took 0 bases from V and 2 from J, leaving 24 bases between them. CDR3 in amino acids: CASSLAVVGRTGLPYEQYF. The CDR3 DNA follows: TGCGCCAGCAGCTTGGCCGTTGTTGGGCGCACCGGACTTCCCTACGAGCAGTACTTC.

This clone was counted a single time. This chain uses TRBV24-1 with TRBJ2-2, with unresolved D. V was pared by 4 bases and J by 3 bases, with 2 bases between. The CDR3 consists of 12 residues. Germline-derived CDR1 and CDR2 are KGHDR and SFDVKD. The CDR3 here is CATSEYTGELFF. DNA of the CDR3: TGTGCCACCAGTGAGTACACCGGGGAGCTGTTTTTT.

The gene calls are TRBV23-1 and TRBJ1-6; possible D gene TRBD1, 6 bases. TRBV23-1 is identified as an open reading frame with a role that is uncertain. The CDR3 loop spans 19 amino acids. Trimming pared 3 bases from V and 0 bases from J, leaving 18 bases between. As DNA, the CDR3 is TGCGCCAGCAGTCACTTGGACCCCCGCAGGGGCTCCTATAATTCACCCCTCCACTTT. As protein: CASSHLDPRRGSYNSPLHF.

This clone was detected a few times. As DNA, the CDR3 is TGTGCCAGCAGCCTTAGGCCTTCCTACGAGCAGTACTTC. Translated, it gives CASSLRPSYEQYF. The chain is built from TRBV4-2 and TRBJ2-7; no clear D. V lost 4 bases and J 1 base, leaving 8 bases between the germline ends. This CDR3 spans 13 amino acids. Germline V gene lookup returns CDR1 LGHNA and CDR2 YNFKEQ.

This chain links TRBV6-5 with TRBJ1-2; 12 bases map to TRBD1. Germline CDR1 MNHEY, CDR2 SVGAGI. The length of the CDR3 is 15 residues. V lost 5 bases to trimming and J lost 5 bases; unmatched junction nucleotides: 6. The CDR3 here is CASSTGQGARYGYTF. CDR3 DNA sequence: TGTGCCAGCAGTACGGGACAGGGGGCTAGATATGGCTACACCTTC.

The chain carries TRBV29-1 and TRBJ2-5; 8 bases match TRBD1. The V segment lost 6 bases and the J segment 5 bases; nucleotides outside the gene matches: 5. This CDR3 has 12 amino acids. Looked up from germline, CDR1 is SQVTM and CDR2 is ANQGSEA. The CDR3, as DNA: TGCAGCGTGGACAGGGCGGGGGAGACCCAGTACTTC. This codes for CSVDRAGETQYF.

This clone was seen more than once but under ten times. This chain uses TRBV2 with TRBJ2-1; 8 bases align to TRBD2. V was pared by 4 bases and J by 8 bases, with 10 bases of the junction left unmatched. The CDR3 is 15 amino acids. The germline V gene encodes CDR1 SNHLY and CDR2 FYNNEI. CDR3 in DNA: TGTGCCAGCAGTGTTCCGGGGGGGCATTATGATGAGCAGTTCTTC. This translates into CASSVPGGHYDEQFF.